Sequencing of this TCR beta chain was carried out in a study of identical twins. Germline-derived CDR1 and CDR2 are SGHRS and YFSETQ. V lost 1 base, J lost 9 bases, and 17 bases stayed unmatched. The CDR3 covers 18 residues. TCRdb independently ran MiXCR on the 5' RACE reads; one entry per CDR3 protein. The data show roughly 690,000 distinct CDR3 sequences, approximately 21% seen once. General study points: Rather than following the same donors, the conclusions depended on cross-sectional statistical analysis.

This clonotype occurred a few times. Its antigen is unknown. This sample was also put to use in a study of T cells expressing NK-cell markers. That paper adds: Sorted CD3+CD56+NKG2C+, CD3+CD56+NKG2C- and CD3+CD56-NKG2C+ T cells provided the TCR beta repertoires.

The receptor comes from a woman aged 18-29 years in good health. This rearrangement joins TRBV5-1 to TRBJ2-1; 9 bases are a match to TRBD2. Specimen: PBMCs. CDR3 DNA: TGCGCCAGCAGCTTGTCGGGCCCGCCAGCGGGGGGAATGAGTGAGCAGTTCTTC. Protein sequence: CASSLSGPPAGGMSEQFF. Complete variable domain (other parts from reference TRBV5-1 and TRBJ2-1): KAGVTQTPRYLIKTRGQQVTLSCSPISGHRSVSWYQQTPGQGLQFLFEYFSETQRNKGNFPGRFSGRQFSNSRSEMNVSTLELGDSALYLCASSLSGPPAGGMSEQFFGPGTRLTVL.